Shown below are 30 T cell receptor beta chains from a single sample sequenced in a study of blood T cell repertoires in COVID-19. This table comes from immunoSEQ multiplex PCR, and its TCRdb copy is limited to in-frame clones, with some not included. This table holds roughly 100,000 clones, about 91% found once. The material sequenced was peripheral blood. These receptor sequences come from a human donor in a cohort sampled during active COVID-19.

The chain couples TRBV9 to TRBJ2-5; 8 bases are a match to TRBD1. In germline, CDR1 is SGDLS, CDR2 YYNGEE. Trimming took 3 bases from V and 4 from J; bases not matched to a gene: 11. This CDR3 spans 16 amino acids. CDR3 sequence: CASSARLHGTGETQYF. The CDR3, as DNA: TGTGCCAGCAGCGCAAGATTACATGGGACAGGAGAGACCCAGTACTTC.

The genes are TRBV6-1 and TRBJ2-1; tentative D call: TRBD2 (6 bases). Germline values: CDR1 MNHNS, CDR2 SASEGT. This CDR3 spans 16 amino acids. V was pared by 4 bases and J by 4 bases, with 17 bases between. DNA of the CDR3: TGTGCCAGCAGTGGACTAGGAGCCACCCCATACAATGAGCAGTTCTTC. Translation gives CASSGLGATPYNEQFF.

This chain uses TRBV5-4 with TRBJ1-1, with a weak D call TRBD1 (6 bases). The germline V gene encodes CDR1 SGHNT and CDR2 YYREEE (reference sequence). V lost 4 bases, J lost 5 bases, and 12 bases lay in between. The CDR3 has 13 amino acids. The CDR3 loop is CASSPGTFTEAFF. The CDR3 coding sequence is TGTGCCAGCAGCCCAGGGACATTTACTGAAGCTTTCTTT. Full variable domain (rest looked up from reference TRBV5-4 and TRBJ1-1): ETGVTQSPTHLIKTRGQQVTLRCSSQSGHNTVSWYQQALGQGPQFIFQYYREEENGRGNFPPRFSGLQFPNYSSELNVNALELDDSALYLCASSPGTFTEAFFGQGTRLTVV.

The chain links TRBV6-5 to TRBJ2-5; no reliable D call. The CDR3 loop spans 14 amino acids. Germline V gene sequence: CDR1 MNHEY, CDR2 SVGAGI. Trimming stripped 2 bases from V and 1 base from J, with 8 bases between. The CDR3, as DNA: TGTGCCAGCAGTTACGGTGGCAGCCAAGAGACCCAGTACTTC. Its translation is CASSYGGSQETQYF.

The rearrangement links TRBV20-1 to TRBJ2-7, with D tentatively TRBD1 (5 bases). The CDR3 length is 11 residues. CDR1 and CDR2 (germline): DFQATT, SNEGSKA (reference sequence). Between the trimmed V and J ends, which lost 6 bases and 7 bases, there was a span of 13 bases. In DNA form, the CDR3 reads TGCAGTGCCGCTGCAGGGTGGGAGCAGTACTTC. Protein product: CSAAAGWEQYF.

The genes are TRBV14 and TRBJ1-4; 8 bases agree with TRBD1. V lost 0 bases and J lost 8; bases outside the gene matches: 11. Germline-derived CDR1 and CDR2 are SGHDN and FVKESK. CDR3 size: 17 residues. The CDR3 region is CASSQDRQGSLWEKLFF. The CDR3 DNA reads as TGTGCCAGCAGCCAAGACCGACAGGGGTCCCTTTGGGAAAAACTGTTTTTT.

The DNA for the CDR3 is TGTGCCAGTAGGGAGACAGGGGTCTTTAGAGCTAACTATGGCTACACCTTC. Its translation is CASRETGVFRANYGYTF. The rearrangement uses TRBV19 and TRBJ1-2; TRBD1 matches 8 bases. Germline lookup yields CDR1 LNHDA and CDR2 SQIVND (reference sequence). This CDR3 is built from 17 residues. V shed 6 bases and J 0 bases; nucleotides not matched to a gene: 12.

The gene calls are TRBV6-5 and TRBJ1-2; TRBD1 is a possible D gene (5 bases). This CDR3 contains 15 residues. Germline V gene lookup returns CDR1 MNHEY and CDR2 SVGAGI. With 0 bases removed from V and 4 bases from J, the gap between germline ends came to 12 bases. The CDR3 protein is CASSYSWEGLYGYTF. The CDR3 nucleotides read TGTGCCAGCAGTTACTCATGGGAGGGGCTCTATGGCTACACCTTC.

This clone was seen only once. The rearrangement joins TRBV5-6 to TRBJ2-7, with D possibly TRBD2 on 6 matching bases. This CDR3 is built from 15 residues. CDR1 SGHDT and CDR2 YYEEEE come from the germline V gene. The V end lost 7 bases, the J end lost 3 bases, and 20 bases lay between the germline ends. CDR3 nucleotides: TGTGCCAGCGGATCGACTTGGGGAGGAGGCTACGAGCAGTACTTC. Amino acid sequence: CASGSTWGGGYEQYF.

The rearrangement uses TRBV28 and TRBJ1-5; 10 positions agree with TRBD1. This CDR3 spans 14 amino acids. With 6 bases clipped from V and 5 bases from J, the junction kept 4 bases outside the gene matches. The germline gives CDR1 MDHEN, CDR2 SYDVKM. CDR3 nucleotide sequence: TGTGCCAGCAGCCAGGACAGGGGGTATCAGCCCCAGCATTTT. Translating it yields CASSQDRGYQPQHF.

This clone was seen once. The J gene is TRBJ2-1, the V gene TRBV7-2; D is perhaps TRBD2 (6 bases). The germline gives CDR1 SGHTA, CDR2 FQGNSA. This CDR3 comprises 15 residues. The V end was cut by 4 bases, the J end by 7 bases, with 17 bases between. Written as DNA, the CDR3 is TGTGCCAGCAGCTCCGGACTACTATCTACAAATGAGCAGTTCTTC. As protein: CASSSGLLSTNEQFF.

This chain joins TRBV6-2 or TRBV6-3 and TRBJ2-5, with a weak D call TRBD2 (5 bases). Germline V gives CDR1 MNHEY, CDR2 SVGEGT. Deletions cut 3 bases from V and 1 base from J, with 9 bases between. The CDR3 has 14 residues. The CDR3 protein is CASSYVGIQETQYF. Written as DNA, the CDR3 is TGTGCCAGCAGTTATGTCGGGATCCAAGAGACCCAGTACTTC.

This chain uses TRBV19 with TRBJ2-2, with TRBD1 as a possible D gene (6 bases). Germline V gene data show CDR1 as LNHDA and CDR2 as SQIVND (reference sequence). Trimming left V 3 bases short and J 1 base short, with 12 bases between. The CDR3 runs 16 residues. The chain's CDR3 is CASSIVTGWNTGELFF. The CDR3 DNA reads TGTGCCAGTAGTATTGTCACAGGGTGGAACACCGGGGAGCTGTTTTTT.

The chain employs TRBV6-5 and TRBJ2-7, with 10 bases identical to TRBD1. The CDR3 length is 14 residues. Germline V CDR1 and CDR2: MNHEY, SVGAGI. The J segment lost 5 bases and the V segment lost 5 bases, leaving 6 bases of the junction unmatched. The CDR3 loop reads CASSTSGTGDEQYF. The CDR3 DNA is TGTGCCAGCAGTACCTCCGGGACAGGGGACGAGCAGTACTTC.

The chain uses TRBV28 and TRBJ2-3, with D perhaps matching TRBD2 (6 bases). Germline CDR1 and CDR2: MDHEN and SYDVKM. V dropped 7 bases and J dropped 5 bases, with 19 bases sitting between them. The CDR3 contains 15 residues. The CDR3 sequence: CASTPGLLRQDTQYF. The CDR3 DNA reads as TGTGCCAGCACACCGGGACTCCTAAGGCAAGATACGCAGTATTTT. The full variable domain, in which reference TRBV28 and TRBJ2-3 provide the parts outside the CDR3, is DVKVTQSSRYLVKRTGEKVFLECVQDMDHENMFWYRQDPGLGLRLIYFSYDVKMKEKGDIPEGYSVSREKKERFSLILESASTNQTSMYLCASTPGLLRQDTQYFGPGTRLTVL.

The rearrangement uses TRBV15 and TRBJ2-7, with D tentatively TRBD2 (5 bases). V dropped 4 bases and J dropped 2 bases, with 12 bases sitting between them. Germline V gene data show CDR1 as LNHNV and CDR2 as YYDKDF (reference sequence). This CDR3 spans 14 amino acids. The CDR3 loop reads CATSTEGKAYEQYF. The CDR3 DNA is TGTGCCACCAGCACCGAGGGTAAGGCCTACGAGCAGTACTTC.

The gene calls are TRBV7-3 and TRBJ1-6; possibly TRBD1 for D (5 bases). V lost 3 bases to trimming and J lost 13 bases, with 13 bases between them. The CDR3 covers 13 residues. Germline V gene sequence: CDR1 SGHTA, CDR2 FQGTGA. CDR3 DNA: TGTGCCAGCAGCTTTAACCTGGGGGGGCCCCTCCACTTT. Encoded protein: CASSFNLGGPLHF.

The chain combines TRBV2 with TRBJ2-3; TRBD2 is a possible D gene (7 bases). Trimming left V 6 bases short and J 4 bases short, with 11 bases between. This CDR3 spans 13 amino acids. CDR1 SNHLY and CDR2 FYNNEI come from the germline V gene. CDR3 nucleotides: TGTGCCAGCAGACCCGGGGGGCCAGATACGCAGTATTTT. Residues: CASRPGGPDTQYF.

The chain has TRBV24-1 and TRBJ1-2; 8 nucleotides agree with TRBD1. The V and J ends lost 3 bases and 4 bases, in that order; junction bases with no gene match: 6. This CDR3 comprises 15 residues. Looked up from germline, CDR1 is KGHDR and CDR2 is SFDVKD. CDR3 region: CATSDRDRPFYGYTF. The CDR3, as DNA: TGTGCCACCAGTGATAGGGACAGGCCGTTCTATGGCTACACCTTC.

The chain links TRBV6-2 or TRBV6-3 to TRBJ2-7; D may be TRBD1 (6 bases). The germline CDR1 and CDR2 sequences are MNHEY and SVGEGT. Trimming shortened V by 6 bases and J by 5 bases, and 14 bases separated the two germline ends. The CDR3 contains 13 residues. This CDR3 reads CASSRGGFDEQYF. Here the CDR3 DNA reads TGTGCCAGCAGCCGAGGGGGTTTCGACGAGCAGTACTTC.

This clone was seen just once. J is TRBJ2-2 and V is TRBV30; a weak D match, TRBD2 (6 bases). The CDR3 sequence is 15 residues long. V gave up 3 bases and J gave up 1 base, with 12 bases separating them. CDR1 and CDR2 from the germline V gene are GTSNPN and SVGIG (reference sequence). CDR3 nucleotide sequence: TGTGCCTGGAGAGCCGGGACTGTGAACACCGGGGAGCTGTTTTTT. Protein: CAWRAGTVNTGELFF.

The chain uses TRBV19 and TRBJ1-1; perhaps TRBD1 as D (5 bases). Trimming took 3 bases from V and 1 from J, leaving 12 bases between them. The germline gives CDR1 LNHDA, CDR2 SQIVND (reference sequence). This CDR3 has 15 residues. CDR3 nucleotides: TGTGCCAGTAGTATCAAGTGGGGGGAGAACACTGAAGCTTTCTTT. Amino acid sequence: CASSIKWGENTEAFF.

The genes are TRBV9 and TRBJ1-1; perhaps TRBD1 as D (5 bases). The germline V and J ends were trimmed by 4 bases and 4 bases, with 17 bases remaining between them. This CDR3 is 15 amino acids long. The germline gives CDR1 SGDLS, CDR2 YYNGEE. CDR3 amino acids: CASSPTPGGGTEAFF. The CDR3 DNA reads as TGTGCCAGCAGCCCAACCCCCGGGGGAGGCACTGAAGCTTTCTTT.

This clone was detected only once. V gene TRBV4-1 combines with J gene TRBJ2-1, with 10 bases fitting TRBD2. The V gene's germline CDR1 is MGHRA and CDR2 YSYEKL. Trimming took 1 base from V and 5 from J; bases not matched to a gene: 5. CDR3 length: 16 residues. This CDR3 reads CASSQGGAGGNNEQFF. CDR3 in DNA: TGCGCCAGCAGCCAAGGGGGAGCGGGGGGGAACAATGAGCAGTTCTTC.

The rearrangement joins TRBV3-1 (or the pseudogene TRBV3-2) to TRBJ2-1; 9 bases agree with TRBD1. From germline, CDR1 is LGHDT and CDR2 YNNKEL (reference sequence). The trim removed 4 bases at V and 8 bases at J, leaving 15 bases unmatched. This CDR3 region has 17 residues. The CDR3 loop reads CASSLRRTGQGGDEQFF. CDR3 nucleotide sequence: TGTGCCAGCAGCCTTCGGAGAACGGGACAGGGTGGGGATGAGCAGTTCTTC.

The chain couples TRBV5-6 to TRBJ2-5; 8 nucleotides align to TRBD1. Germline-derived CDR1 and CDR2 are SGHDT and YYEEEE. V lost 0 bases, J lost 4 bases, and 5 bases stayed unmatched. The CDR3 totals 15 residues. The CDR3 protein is CASSLDPGGIETQYF. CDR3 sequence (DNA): TGTGCCAGCAGCTTGGACCCAGGGGGCATAGAGACCCAGTACTTC.

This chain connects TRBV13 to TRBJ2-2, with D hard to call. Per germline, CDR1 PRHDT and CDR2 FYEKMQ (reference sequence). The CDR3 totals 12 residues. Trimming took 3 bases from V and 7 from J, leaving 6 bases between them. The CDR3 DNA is TGTGCCAGCAGCTTCCCGTACGGGGAGCTGTTTTTT. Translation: CASSFPYGELFF.

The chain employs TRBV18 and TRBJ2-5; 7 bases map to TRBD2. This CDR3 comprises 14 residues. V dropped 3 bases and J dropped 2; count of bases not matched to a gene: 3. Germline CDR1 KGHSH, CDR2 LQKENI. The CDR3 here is CASSPWGGQETQYF. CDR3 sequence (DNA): TGTGCCAGCTCACCTTGGGGGGGTCAAGAGACCCAGTACTTC.

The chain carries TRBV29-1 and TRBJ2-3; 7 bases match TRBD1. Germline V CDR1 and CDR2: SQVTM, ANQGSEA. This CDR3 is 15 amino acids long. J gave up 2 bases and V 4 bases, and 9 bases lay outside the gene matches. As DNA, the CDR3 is TGCAGCGTTGGGGCTTTGGGACAGTACACAGATACGCAGTATTTT. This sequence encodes CSVGALGQYTDTQYF.

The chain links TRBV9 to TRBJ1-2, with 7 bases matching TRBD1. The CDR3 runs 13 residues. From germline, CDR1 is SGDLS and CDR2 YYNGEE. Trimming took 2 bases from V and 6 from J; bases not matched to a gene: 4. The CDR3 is CASSVDREHGYTF. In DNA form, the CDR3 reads TGTGCCAGCAGCGTTGACAGGGAGCATGGCTACACCTTC.